Below are 9 T cell receptor beta chains sequenced from a single sample in a study of identical twins listed by TCRdb under 2016. Library creation used 5' RACE. For sequencing, an Illumina HiSeq 2000 was employed. Clones were called with MiXCR by TCRdb after fastp trimmed the public reads at Q25, and only in-frame beta chains were retained. Every distinct CDR3 protein forms one entry, paired with its most common genes and DNA. For this sample the table gives 200,000 to 250,000 distinct CDR3 sequences, of which roughly 13% were detected only once. Roughly 4.2% of the sample lies in the top ten. The sample was also reused in another study, on yellow fever vaccine responses in identical twins.

The sequenced material came from memory (CD45RO+) T cells sorted from blood. The cell subset or site tag for this specimen amounts to: CD45RO+ enriched T cells. The receptors come from a woman younger than 30 in good health.

The rearrangement links TRBV24-1 to TRBJ2-3; D tentatively fits TRBD1 or TRBD2 (6 bases each). Per germline, CDR1 KGHDR and CDR2 SFDVKD. V lost 3 bases and J 2 bases, leaving 17 bases between the germline ends. This CDR3 is 17 amino acids long. The CDR3 is CATSDPYRGPDTDTQYF. The CDR3 bases are TGTGCCACCAGTGATCCCTATCGGGGGCCCGACACAGATACGCAGTATTTT.

The chain has TRBV2 and TRBJ1-1; D possibly corresponds to TRBD1 (5 bases). Germline values: CDR1 SNHLY, CDR2 FYNNEI. This CDR3 spans 14 amino acids. Trimming took 7 bases from V and 3 from J, leaving 15 bases between them. CDR3 nucleotide sequence: TGTGCCAGCATCGGGCCCAGGGTGGACACTGAAGCTTTCTTT. Encoded protein: CASIGPRVDTEAFF. The full variable domain, with the rest looked up from reference TRBV2 and TRBJ1-1, is EPEVTQTPSHQVTQMGQEVILRCVPISNHLYFYWYRQILGQKVEFLVSFYNNEISEKSEIFDDQFSVERPDGSNFTLKIRSTKLEDSAMYFCASIGPRVDTEAFFGQGTRLTVV.

In its sample, this clonotype was seen a few times. This chain uses TRBV28 with TRBJ2-3, with TRBD2 as a possible D gene (5 bases). CDR1 MDHEN and CDR2 SYDVKM come from the germline V gene. CDR3 length: 16 amino acids. Trimming stripped 3 bases from V and 2 bases from J, with 15 bases between. CDR3: CASSLKEGTSTDTQYF. The CDR3 coding sequence is TGTGCCAGCAGTTTGAAAGAGGGAACATCCACAGATACGCAGTATTTT.

The chain joins TRBV29-1 to TRBJ1-2; D is undetermined. CDR1 is SQVTM, CDR2 ANQGSEA, per germline. The CDR3 covers 11 residues. V was cut by 0 bases and J by 7 bases, with 6 bases left in between. The CDR3 DNA follows: TGCAGCGTTGAAGATAACGGTGGCTACACCTTC. Translated: CSVEDNGGYTF. The full variable domain, in which reference TRBV29-1 and TRBJ1-2 provide the parts outside the CDR3, is SAVISQKPSRDICQRGTSLTIQCQVDSQVTMMFWYRQQPGQSLTLIATANQGSEATYESGFVIDKFPISRPNLTFSTLTVSNMSPEDSSIYLCSVEDNGGYTFGSGTRLTVV.

The sample holds a few counts of this clonotype. The CDR3 DNA reads as TGCAGTGCTCCCGGACAGGGGGCAGACTATGGCTACACCTTC. Protein product: CSAPGQGADYGYTF. V gene TRBV20-1 combines with J gene TRBJ1-2; 11 bases map to TRBD1. Germline trimming cut 5 bases from V and 3 bases from J; bases unmatched to any gene: 5. The CDR3 is made up of 14 amino acids. Germline assignment: CDR1 DFQATT and CDR2 SNEGSKA (reference sequence).

There are many counts of this clonotype. This chain connects TRBV5-1 to TRBJ2-3, with 11 positions matching TRBD2. This CDR3 contains 15 residues. Germline CDR1 and CDR2: SGHRS and YFSETQ. Trimming removed 0 bases from V and 5 bases from J; junction bases left unmatched: 2. CDR3 sequence: CASSLELAGVDTQYF. The CDR3 region has the DNA TGCGCCAGCAGCTTGGAACTAGCGGGAGTAGATACGCAGTATTTT.

The chain is built from TRBV5-1 and TRBJ2-5; TRBD2 might be the D (7 bases). Germline V gives CDR1 SGHRS, CDR2 YFSETQ. Trimming pared 4 bases from V and 5 bases from J, leaving 15 bases between. The CDR3 runs 14 residues. The CDR3 nucleotides read TGCGCCAGCAGCGCAAAACAGGGAGGGGAGACCCAGTACTTC. This encodes CASSAKQGGETQYF.

This clonotype occurred a few times. This chain links TRBV28 with TRBJ1-2, with D uncertain. The CDR3 has 11 residues. Germline lookup yields CDR1 MDHEN and CDR2 SYDVKM. Deletions cut 5 bases from V and 8 bases from J, with 9 bases between. CDR3: CASSTLLGYTF. CDR3 DNA sequence: TGTGCCAGCAGTACCTTATTGGGCTACACCTTC.

V is TRBV20-1 and J is TRBJ2-7, with D possibly matching TRBD2 (7 bases). V was pared by 6 bases and J by 7 bases, with 22 bases between. The CDR3 sequence is 14 residues long. Germline assignment: CDR1 DFQATT and CDR2 SNEGSKA (reference sequence). CDR3 protein: CSAPLPGGPGEQYF. The CDR3 region has the DNA TGCAGTGCCCCCCTTCCGGGGGGCCCGGGGGAGCAGTACTTC.